Following are 24 T cell receptor beta chains from one sample sequenced in a study of vaccination and CD4 T cells after COVID-19. For these receptors, no antigen is known. With the Oncomine TCR Beta short-read assay, DNA from cultured CD4+ T cells was sequenced. Using its own MiXCR run on the PCR reads, TCRdb lists one record per CDR3 protein. This sample yields tens of thousands of distinct CDR3 sequences, of which about 61% are seen a single time; 15% to 20% belongs to the top ten. As for treatment: roughly 10-day PBMC culture with coronavirus spike peptide pools or control peptides (ViraFEST assay). This specimen consisted of CD4+ T cells from blood, cultured in vitro, obtained after SARS-CoV-2 vaccination. The receptors were sampled from a human donor who received a COVID-19 vaccine.

The chain employs TRBV6-1 and TRBJ2-2; possibly TRBD1 for D (6 bases). The CDR3 is made up of 15 amino acids. Germline values: CDR1 MNHNS, CDR2 SASEGT. Between the trimmed V and J ends, which lost 5 bases and 4 bases, there was a span of 14 bases. The CDR3, as DNA: TGTGCCAGCAGTCACAGGGAAATAGGCACCGGGGAGCTGTTTTTT. It translates to CASSHREIGTGELFF.

The chain has TRBV27 and TRBJ1-2, with D maybe TRBD1 (5 bases). Trimming left V 2 bases short and J 4 bases short, with 17 bases between. This CDR3 comprises 16 residues. Germline values: CDR1 MNHEY, CDR2 SMNVEV (reference sequence). The CDR3 sequence is CASSLKSPTASYGYTF. The CDR3 region has the DNA TGTGCCAGCAGTTTAAAGTCCCCGACAGCTAGCTATGGCTACACCTTC.

As DNA, the CDR3 is TGTGCCAGCACTGGACAGGGGGCCGGCTATGGCTACACCTTC. Residues: CASTGQGAGYGYTF. The chain recombines TRBV2 with TRBJ1-2, with 11 bases lining up with TRBD1. Germline lookup yields CDR1 SNHLY and CDR2 FYNNEI. V was clipped by 7 bases and J by 4 bases; unmatched bases: 5. The CDR3 runs 14 residues.

V usage is TRBV20-1 and J usage is TRBJ2-3; the D gene is possibly TRBD2 (6 bases). CDR3 length: 15 residues. The V end was cut by 5 bases, the J end by 0 bases, with 15 bases between. Germline loops: CDR1 DFQATT, CDR2 SNEGSKA (reference sequence). The CDR3 DNA reads TGCAGTGCTCCTTCCCTGAGCGGGAGCACAGATACGCAGTATTTT. It codes for CSAPSLSGSTDTQYF.

A few counts support this clonotype. The chain recombines TRBV20-1 with TRBJ1-2, with D unclear. CDR1 is DFQATT, CDR2 SNEGSKA, per germline (reference sequence). CDR3 size: 13 residues. Between the trimmed V and J ends, which lost 1 base and 3 bases, there was a span of 9 bases. CDR3 nucleotides: TGCAGTGCTAGAGCGACCGGGGACTATGGCTACACCTTC. Translation: CSARATGDYGYTF.

The rearrangement links TRBV20-1 to TRBJ2-2, with 9 bases aligning to TRBD2. The CDR3 sequence is 16 residues long. Germline trimming cut 0 bases from V and 5 bases from J; bases unmatched to any gene: 7. The germline gives CDR1 DFQATT, CDR2 SNEGSKA (reference sequence). The CDR3 region has the DNA TGCAGTGCTAGAGATCGGAGGGGACTAGCTACCGGGGAGCTGTTTTTT. It encodes CSARDRRGLATGELFF.

This clonotype was counted between two and nine times. This chain uses TRBV7-2 with TRBJ2-2; a possible D gene is TRBD1 (6 bases). Trimming left V 5 bases short and J 7 bases short, with 8 bases between. Germline CDR1 and CDR2: SGHTA and FQGNSA. The length of the CDR3 is 12 residues. The CDR3 protein is CASSPDSGELFF. CDR3 coding DNA: TGTGCCAGCAGCCCGGACAGCGGGGAGCTGTTTTTT.

The V call is TRBV2, the J call TRBJ1-1; the match to TRBD1 covers 7 bases. Germline V gene lookup returns CDR1 SNHLY and CDR2 FYNNEI. The CDR3 consists of 16 residues. V dropped 2 bases and J dropped 2; count of bases not matched to a gene: 8. The CDR3 spells CASSESGDSLNTEAFF. The DNA for the CDR3 is TGTGCCAGCAGTGAAAGTGGGGACAGCCTAAACACTGAAGCTTTCTTT.

The J gene is TRBJ2-5, the V gene TRBV24-1; TRBD1 agrees at 7 bases. Germline values: CDR1 KGHDR, CDR2 SFDVKD. The J segment lost 5 bases and the V segment lost 1 base, leaving 3 bases of the junction unmatched. This CDR3 has 14 residues. CDR3 coding DNA: TGTGCCACCAGTGATTTAAACAGGGGTGAGACCCAGTACTTC. Translated: CATSDLNRGETQYF.

In DNA, the CDR3 is TGCAGTGCTAGACATAACCGGGCCTCGAATGAAAAACTGTTTTTT. This codes for CSARHNRASNEKLFF. The gene calls are TRBV20-1 and TRBJ1-4; D remains unclear. From germline, CDR1 is DFQATT and CDR2 SNEGSKA (reference sequence). Trimming removed 2 bases from V and 5 bases from J, with 15 bases in between. The length of the CDR3 is 15 residues.

The J gene is TRBJ2-5, the V gene TRBV7-9; the match to TRBD1 covers 7 bases. The CDR3 is made up of 15 amino acids. V lost 4 bases to trimming and J lost 1 base; unmatched junction nucleotides: 6. Germline V lookup: CDR1 SEHNR, CDR2 FQNEAQ (reference sequence). The CDR3 coding sequence is TGTGCCAGCAGCTCTCAGACAGGGCTCCAAGAGACCCAGTACTTC. Residues: CASSSQTGLQETQYF.

The table lists this clonotype with a few counts. This chain connects TRBV6-1 to TRBJ2-7; weak D call: TRBD1 (6 bases). This CDR3 spans 15 amino acids. V lost 6 bases and J lost 2, with 17 bases in between. Per germline, CDR1 MNHNS and CDR2 SASEGT. The CDR3 coding sequence is TGTGCCAGCAGATCCGGGACACATCCTGCCTACGAGCAGTACTTC. As protein: CASRSGTHPAYEQYF.

This chain connects TRBV7-9 to TRBJ1-1; no definite D call. Trimming removed 2 bases from V and 9 bases from J, with 10 bases in between. CDR3 length: 12 amino acids. CDR1 is SEHNR, CDR2 FQNEAQ, per germline (reference sequence). CDR3: CASSLNFNKAFF. The DNA for the CDR3 is TGTGCCAGCAGCTTAAATTTCAACAAAGCTTTCTTT.

This chain connects TRBV27 to TRBJ1-1; 11 nucleotides match TRBD1. The CDR3 consists of 13 residues. CDR1 MNHEY and CDR2 SMNVEV come from the germline V gene (reference sequence). V trimming: 3 bases; J trimming: 12 bases; junction bases outside the gene matches: 6. DNA for the CDR3: TGTGCCAGCAGTTTCGCCGGGACAGGGGGTCCTTTCTTT. As protein: CASSFAGTGGPFF.

A single count supports this clonotype. The chain carries TRBV25-1 and TRBJ1-4; 7 bases map to TRBD1. CDR3 length equals 16 residues. Germline V lookup: CDR1 MGHDK, CDR2 SYGVNS. With V trimmed by 4 bases and J by 3 bases, 8 bases remained unmatched. The CDR3 DNA reads as TGTGCCAGCAGTGGACAGGGACCTTGGGCTAATGAAAAACTGTTTTTT. It is translated as CASSGQGPWANEKLFF.

This clonotype was picked up a small number of times. The chain has TRBV20-1 and TRBJ2-5, with 10 bases fitting TRBD1. Germline values: CDR1 DFQATT, CDR2 SNEGSKA (reference sequence). This CDR3 is 15 amino acids long. The V and J ends lost 5 bases and 5 bases, in that order; junction bases with no gene match: 11. CDR3 sequence reads: CSAVTGTGAGETQYF. CDR3 sequence (DNA): TGCAGTGCTGTAACCGGGACAGGGGCTGGGGAGACCCAGTACTTC.

This chain joins TRBV30 and TRBJ1-1; D may be TRBD1 (5 bases). V dropped 1 base and J dropped 2 bases, with 8 bases sitting between them. This CDR3 region has 13 residues. CDR1 is GTSNPN and CDR2 is SVGIG in the germline V gene (reference sequence). Here the CDR3 reads CAWSGGRNTEAFF. CDR3 DNA: TGTGCCTGGAGTGGGGGACGCAACACTGAAGCTTTCTTT.

The chain has TRBV7-6 and TRBJ2-7, with 7 bases aligning to TRBD1. This CDR3 region has 14 residues. Looked up from germline, CDR1 is SGHVS and CDR2 is FNYEAQ. J was trimmed by 0 bases and V by 5 bases; bases with no gene match: 4. The CDR3 protein is CASSRGQSSYEQYF. In nucleotides, the CDR3 is TGTGCCAGCAGCCGGGGACAGAGCTCCTACGAGCAGTACTTC.

The chain uses TRBV19 and TRBJ2-3; D assignment may be TRBD1 or TRBD2 (5 bases each). Germline CDR1 is LNHDA and CDR2 is SQIVND (reference sequence). V shed 10 bases and J shed 6 bases, with 14 bases lying between them. CDR3 length: 12 residues. DNA for the CDR3: TGTGCCACCAAGGGGACCGTGGATACGCAGTATTTT. Residues: CATKGTVDTQYF.

V and J are TRBV24-1 and TRBJ1-2; possible D gene TRBD1, 6 bases. The CDR3 has 13 residues. Germline V gives CDR1 KGHDR, CDR2 SFDVKD. The V and J ends lost 9 bases and 4 bases respectively, with 14 bases between them. CDR3 DNA sequence: TGTGCCACCCGCGGGGGCGCCTCCTATGGCTACACCTTC. Residues: CATRGGASYGYTF.

The chain couples TRBV6-2 or TRBV6-3 to TRBJ1-6; D may be TRBD1 (5 bases). The germline V gene encodes CDR1 MNHEY and CDR2 SVGEGT. The CDR3 covers 14 residues. The V end lost 9 bases, the J end lost 7 bases, and 16 bases lay between the germline ends. CDR3 nucleotide sequence: TGTGCCAGAGGGACGTACGCGGGGAATTCACCCCTCCACTTT. It encodes CARGTYAGNSPLHF.

The chain uses TRBV27 and TRBJ1-2; 7 positions match TRBD1. This CDR3 contains 13 residues. With V trimmed by 7 bases and J by 4 bases, 6 bases remained unmatched. CDR1 and CDR2 from the germline V gene are MNHEY and SMNVEV (reference sequence). Here the CDR3 DNA reads TGTGCCAGCAAACGACAGGGCCGCTATGGCTACACCTTC. It codes for CASKRQGRYGYTF.

This chain uses TRBV5-1 with TRBJ2-3, with D perhaps matching TRBD1 or TRBD2 (5 bases each). The V gene lost 7 bases and the J gene lost 0 bases, with 9 bases spanning the gap. This CDR3 is 13 amino acids long. CDR1 SGHRS and CDR2 YFSETQ come from the germline V gene. The CDR3 reads CASGWDSTDTQYF. The CDR3 nucleotides are TGCGCCAGCGGGTGGGACAGCACAGATACGCAGTATTTT. The whole variable domain, filled in from reference TRBV5-1 and TRBJ2-3, reads KAGVTQTPRYLIKTRGQQVTLSCSPISGHRSVSWYQQTPGQGLQFLFEYFSETQRNKGNFPGRFSGRQFSNSRSEMNVSTLELGDSALYLCASGWDSTDTQYFGPGTRLTVL.

V usage is TRBV5-1 and J usage is TRBJ1-2; D perhaps matches TRBD1 (5 bases). V lost 0 bases to trimming and J lost 0 bases, with 9 bases between them. The CDR3 has 15 amino acids. Germline V gene lookup returns CDR1 SGHRS and CDR2 YFSETQ. Written as DNA, the CDR3 is TGCGCCAGCAGCTTGGGACAGAAAGCTAACTATGGCTACACCTTC. Protein sequence: CASSLGQKANYGYTF.